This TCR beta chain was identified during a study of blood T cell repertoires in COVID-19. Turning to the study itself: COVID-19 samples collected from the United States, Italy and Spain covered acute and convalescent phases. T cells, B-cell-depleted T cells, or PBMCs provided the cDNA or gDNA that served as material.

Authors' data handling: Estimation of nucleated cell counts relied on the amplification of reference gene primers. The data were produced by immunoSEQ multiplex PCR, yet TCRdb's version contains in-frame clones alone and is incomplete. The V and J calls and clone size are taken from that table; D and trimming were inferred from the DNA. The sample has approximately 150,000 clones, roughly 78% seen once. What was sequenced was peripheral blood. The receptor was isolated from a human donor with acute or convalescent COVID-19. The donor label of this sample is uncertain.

The CDR3 spells CAWSVSGEETQYF. In nucleotides, the CDR3 is TGTGCCTGGAGTGTAAGTGGAGAAGAGACCCAGTACTTC. The chain recombines TRBV30 with TRBJ2-5; D call uncertain. With 0 bases removed from V and 3 bases from J, the gap between germline ends came to 8 bases. The CDR3 consists of 13 residues. CDR1 is GTSNPN and CDR2 is SVGIG in the germline V gene (reference sequence).